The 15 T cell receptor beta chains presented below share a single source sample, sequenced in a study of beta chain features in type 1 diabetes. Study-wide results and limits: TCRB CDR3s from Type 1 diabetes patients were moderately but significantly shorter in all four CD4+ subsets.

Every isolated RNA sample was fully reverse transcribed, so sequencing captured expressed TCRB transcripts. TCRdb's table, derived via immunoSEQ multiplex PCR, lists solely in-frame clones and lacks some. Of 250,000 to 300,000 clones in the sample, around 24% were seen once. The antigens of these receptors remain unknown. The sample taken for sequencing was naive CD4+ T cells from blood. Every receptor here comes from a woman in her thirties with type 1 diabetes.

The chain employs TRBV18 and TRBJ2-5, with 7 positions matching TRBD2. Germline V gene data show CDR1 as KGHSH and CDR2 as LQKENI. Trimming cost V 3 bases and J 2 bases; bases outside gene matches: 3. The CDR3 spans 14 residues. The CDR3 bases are TGTGCCAGCTCACCCCCTAGCGGACAAGAGACCCAGTACTTC. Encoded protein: CASSPPSGQETQYF. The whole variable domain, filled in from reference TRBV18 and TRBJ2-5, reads NAGVMQNPRHLVRRRGQEARLRCSPMKGHSHVYWYRQLPEEGLKFMVYLQKENIIDESGMPKERFSAEFPKEGPSILRIQQVVRGDSAAYFCASSPPSGQETQYFGPGTRLLVL.

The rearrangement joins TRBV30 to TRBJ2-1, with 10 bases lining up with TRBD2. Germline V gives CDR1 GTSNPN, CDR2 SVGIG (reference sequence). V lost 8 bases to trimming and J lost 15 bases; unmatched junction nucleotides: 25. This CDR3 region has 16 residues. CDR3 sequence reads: CARSRGNSGRVADRFF. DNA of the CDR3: TGTGCCAGATCTCGCGGGAACAGCGGGAGGGTAGCGGATCGGTTCTTC.

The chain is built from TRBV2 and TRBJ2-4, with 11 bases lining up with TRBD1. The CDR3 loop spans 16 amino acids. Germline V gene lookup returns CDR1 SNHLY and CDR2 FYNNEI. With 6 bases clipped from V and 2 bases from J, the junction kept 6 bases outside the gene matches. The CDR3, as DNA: TGTGCCAGCAGAAAGGACAGGGGGCGAACCAAAAACATTCAGTACTTC. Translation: CASRKDRGRTKNIQYF.

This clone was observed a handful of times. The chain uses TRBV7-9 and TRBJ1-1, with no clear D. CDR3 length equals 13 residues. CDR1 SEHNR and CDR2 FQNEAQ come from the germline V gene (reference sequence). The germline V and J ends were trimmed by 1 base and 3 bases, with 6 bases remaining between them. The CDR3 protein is CASSLVEDTEAFF. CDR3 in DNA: TGTGCCAGCAGCTTAGTGGAGGACACTGAAGCTTTCTTT.

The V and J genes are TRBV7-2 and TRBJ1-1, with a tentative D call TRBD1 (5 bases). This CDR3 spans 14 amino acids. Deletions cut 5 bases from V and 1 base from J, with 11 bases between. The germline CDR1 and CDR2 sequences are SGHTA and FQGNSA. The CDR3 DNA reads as TGTGCCAGCAGCCTCTATACAGGGAACACTGAAGCTTTCTTT. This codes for CASSLYTGNTEAFF.

The CDR3 DNA follows: TGTGCCAGCAGCGCCCGAGGGCTAGTCAATGAGCAGTTCTTC. Protein product: CASSARGLVNEQFF. This chain uses TRBV7-8 with TRBJ2-1; possible D gene TRBD2, 5 bases. CDR1 is SGHVS, CDR2 FQNEAQ, per germline. The CDR3 totals 14 residues. Trimming pared 5 bases from V and 6 bases from J, leaving 14 bases between.

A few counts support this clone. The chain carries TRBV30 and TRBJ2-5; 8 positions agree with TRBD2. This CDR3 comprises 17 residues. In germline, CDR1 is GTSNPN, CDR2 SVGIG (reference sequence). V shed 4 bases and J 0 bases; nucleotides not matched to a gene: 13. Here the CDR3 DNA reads TGTGCCTGGAACGAGGGAGGCGGGAGGTGGTACCAAGAGACCCAGTACTTC. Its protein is CAWNEGGGRWYQETQYF. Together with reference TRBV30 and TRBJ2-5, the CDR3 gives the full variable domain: SQTIHQWPATLVQPVGSPLSLECTVEGTSNPNLYWYRQAAGRGLQLLFYSVGIGQISSEVPQNLSASRPQDRQFILSSKKLLLSDSGFYLCAWNEGGGRWYQETQYFGPGTRLLVL.

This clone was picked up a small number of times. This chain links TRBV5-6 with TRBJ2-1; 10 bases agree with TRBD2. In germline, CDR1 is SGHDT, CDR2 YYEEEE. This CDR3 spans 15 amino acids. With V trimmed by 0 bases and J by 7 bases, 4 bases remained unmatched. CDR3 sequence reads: CASSLGLAGVNEQFF. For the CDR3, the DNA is TGTGCCAGCAGCTTGGGGCTAGCGGGAGTAAATGAGCAGTTCTTC.

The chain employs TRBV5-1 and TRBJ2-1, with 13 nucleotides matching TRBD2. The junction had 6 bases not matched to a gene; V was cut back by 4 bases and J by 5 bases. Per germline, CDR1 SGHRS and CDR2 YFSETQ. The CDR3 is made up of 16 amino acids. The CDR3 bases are TGCGCCAGCAGCCCGGGACTAGCGGGATGGGACAATGAGCAGTTCTTC. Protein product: CASSPGLAGWDNEQFF.

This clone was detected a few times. CDR3 sequence (DNA): TGCGCCAGCAGCCATATCAATCAGCCCCAGCATTTT. Its translation is CASSHINQPQHF. V is TRBV4-1 and J is TRBJ1-5, with D hard to call. Per germline, CDR1 MGHRA and CDR2 YSYEKL. The ends were cut back, 3 bases at V and 3 bases at J, with 3 bases in the middle. The CDR3 contains 12 residues.

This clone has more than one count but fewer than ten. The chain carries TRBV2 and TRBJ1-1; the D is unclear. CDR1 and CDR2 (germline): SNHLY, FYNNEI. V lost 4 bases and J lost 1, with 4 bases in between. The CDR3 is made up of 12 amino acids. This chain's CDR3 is CASSAKNTEAFF. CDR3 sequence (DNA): TGTGCCAGCAGTGCCAAGAACACTGAAGCTTTCTTT.

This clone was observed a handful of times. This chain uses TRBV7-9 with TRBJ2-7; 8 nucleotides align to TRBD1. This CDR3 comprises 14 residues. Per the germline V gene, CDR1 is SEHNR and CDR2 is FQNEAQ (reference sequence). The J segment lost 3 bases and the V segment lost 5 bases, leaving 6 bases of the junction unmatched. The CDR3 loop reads CASSLQGEDYEQYF. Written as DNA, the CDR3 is TGTGCCAGCAGCCTACAGGGGGAAGACTACGAGCAGTACTTC.

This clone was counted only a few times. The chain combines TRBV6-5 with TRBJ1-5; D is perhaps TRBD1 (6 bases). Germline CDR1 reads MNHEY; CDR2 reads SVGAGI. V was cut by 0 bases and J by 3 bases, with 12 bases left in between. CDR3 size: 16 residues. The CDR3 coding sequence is TGTGCCAGCAGTTACTCACCTTGGGGGCCCAATCAGCCCCAGCATTTT. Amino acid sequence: CASSYSPWGPNQPQHF.

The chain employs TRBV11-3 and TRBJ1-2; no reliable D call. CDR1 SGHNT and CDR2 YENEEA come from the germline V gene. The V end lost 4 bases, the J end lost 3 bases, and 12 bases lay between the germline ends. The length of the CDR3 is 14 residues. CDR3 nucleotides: TGTGCCAGCAGCTCTTTCGGTTCTGACTATGGCTACACCTTC. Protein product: CASSSFGSDYGYTF.

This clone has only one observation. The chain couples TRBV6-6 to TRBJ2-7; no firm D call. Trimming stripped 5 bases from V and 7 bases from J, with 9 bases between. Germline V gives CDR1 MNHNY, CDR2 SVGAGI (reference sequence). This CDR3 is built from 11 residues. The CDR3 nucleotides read TGTGCCAGCAGTCCTAGTCGGGAGCAGTACTTC. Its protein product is CASSPSREQYF.